Shown below are 30 T cell receptor beta chains from a single sample sequenced in a study of T cell responses to AZD1222 COVID-19 vaccine. Method: immunoSEQ multiplex PCR; TCRdb's copy keeps in-frame clones and lacks some. Found here are approximately 210,000 clones, roughly 90% of them singletons; the top ten hold 3% to 3.5%. Sample: peripheral blood, taken 28 days after the second AZD1222 dose. Every receptor here comes from an adult who received the AZD1222 COVID-19 vaccine.

This clone was counted between two and nine times. The chain combines TRBV6-2 or TRBV6-3 with TRBJ1-6; 8 bases map to TRBD1. Trimming cost V 7 bases and J 9 bases; bases outside gene matches: 8. Per germline, CDR1 MNHEY and CDR2 SVGEGT. This CDR3 is built from 14 residues. CDR3 sequence: CASTPQGESSPLHF. The CDR3 region has the DNA TGTGCCAGCACCCCACAGGGGGAGAGTTCACCCCTCCACTTT.

The V and J genes are TRBV28 and TRBJ2-7; 7 positions match TRBD1. V lost 2 bases and J lost 8; bases outside the gene matches: 9. The CDR3 spans 14 residues. Germline CDR1 MDHEN, CDR2 SYDVKM. The CDR3 spells CASSLTPQGVKQYF. In DNA form, the CDR3 reads TGTGCCAGCAGTTTAACCCCCCAGGGGGTAAAGCAGTACTTC.

J is TRBJ1-2 and V is TRBV19, with TRBD1 as a possible D gene (5 bases). V lost 7 bases and J lost 7, with 19 bases in between. Germline lookup yields CDR1 LNHDA and CDR2 SQIVND (reference sequence). The CDR3 contains 14 residues. CDR3: CASTLPTGGGGYTF. The CDR3 nucleotides read TGTGCCAGTACCCTCCCAACAGGCGGCGGTGGCTACACCTTC. Full variable domain (remainder filled in from reference TRBV19 and TRBJ1-2): DGGITQSPKYLFRKEGQNVTLSCEQNLNHDAMYWYRQDPGQGLRLIYYSQIVNDFQKGDIAEGYSVSREKKESFPLTVTSAQKNPTAFYLCASTLPTGGGGYTFGSGTRLTVV.

The genes are TRBV15 and TRBJ1-5; no clear D. Germline CDR1 reads LNHNV; CDR2 reads YYDKDF (reference sequence). The V end lost 5 bases, the J end lost 3 bases, and 14 bases lay between the germline ends. The CDR3 is 15 residues long. The CDR3 DNA reads as TGTGCCACCAGCTTTGACGGATCTTTCAATCAGCCCCAGCATTTT. This encodes CATSFDGSFNQPQHF.

This clone was observed once. The chain joins TRBV6-2 or TRBV6-3 to TRBJ1-5, with 9 nucleotides matching TRBD1. V lost 5 bases to trimming and J lost 6 bases; unmatched junction nucleotides: 8. There are 15 residues in the CDR3. The germline V gene has CDR1 MNHEY and CDR2 SVGEGT. The CDR3 DNA reads as TGTGCCAGCAGTCCCGAGGGACAGGGAGGTCAGCCCCAGCATTTT. Amino acid sequence: CASSPEGQGGQPQHF.

V usage is TRBV7-9 and J usage is TRBJ1-1; weak D call: TRBD1 (5 bases). Germline CDR1 is SEHNR and CDR2 is FQNEAQ (reference sequence). With 4 bases removed from V and 0 bases from J, the gap between germline ends came to 18 bases. CDR3 length equals 17 residues. CDR3 bases: TGTGCCAGCAGCTCCGGGACTTCCCGTAGATTGAACACTGAAGCTTTCTTT. It is translated as CASSSGTSRRLNTEAFF.

The gene calls are TRBV18 and TRBJ2-3; 8 nucleotides agree with TRBD2. Germline-derived CDR1 and CDR2 are KGHSH and LQKENI. CDR3 length: 16 amino acids. V gave up 2 bases and J gave up 3 bases; unmatched junction bases: 7. The chain's CDR3 is CASSPGSGGPTDTQYF. CDR3 bases: TGTGCCAGCTCACCAGGCTCGGGAGGGCCGACAGATACGCAGTATTTT.

The chain employs TRBV3-1 (or the pseudogene TRBV3-2) and TRBJ2-1; TRBD2 might be the D (5 bases). The CDR3 has 16 amino acids. With 6 bases removed from V and 0 bases from J, the gap between germline ends came to 15 bases. Germline V gives CDR1 LGHDT, CDR2 YNNKEL (reference sequence). The CDR3 DNA reads as TGTGCCAGCAGTACCGTCAGCACTAGCTCCTACAATGAGCAGTTCTTC. Translated, it gives CASSTVSTSSYNEQFF.

This clone occurred a few times. The chain recombines TRBV9 with TRBJ1-1; D unresolved. CDR1 is SGDLS and CDR2 is YYNGEE in the germline V gene. The CDR3 contains 13 residues. The V end was cut by 0 bases, the J end by 5 bases, with 8 bases between. The CDR3 sequence: CASSVVFGTEAFF. The CDR3 DNA is TGTGCCAGCAGCGTAGTATTTGGGACTGAAGCTTTCTTT.

Details on this clone: The same CDR3 is also encoded by other DNA sequences in this sample. The chain carries TRBV18 and TRBJ2-5; D possibly corresponds to TRBD1 (5 bases). Germline V gene lookup returns CDR1 KGHSH and CDR2 LQKENI. V lost 3 bases, J lost 4 bases, and 9 bases lay in between. This CDR3 region has 13 residues. The CDR3 DNA sequence: TGTGCCAGCTCACCGGGGCTCGGAGAGACCCAGTACTTC. It is translated as CASSPGLGETQYF. Full variable domain (rest looked up from reference TRBV18 and TRBJ2-5): NAGVMQNPRHLVRRRGQEARLRCSPMKGHSHVYWYRQLPEEGLKFMVYLQKENIIDESGMPKERFSAEFPKEGPSILRIQQVVRGDSAAYFCASSPGLGETQYFGPGTRLLVL.

Concerning this clone: At the DNA level, this CDR3 is encoded by other sequences in the same sample as well. The rearrangement uses TRBV27 and TRBJ1-1, with TRBD1 identical over 8 bases. The CDR3 has 12 residues. The V gene end was trimmed by 9 bases and the J gene end by 4 bases; junction bases not matched to a gene: 4. Germline assignment: CDR1 MNHEY and CDR2 SMNVEV (reference sequence). CDR3 protein: CASRTGGTEAFF. CDR3 coding DNA: TGTGCCAGTCGAACAGGGGGCACTGAAGCTTTCTTT.

J is TRBJ2-7 and V is TRBV27; possibly TRBD1 for D (5 bases). The CDR3 has 13 residues. Trimming cost V 4 bases and J 3 bases, with 10 bases left between them. Germline V lookup: CDR1 MNHEY, CDR2 SMNVEV (reference sequence). The CDR3 spells CASSWGNNYEQYF. As DNA, the CDR3 is TGTGCCAGCAGTTGGGGCAACAACTACGAGCAGTACTTC.

This chain links TRBV2 with TRBJ1-6; a weak D match, TRBD1 (5 bases). The CDR3 has 16 residues. CDR1 is SNHLY and CDR2 is FYNNEI in the germline V gene. Deletions cut 2 bases from V and 3 bases from J, with 11 bases between. The CDR3 loop reads CASSERRTLYNSPLHF. The CDR3 DNA sequence: TGTGCCAGCAGTGAACGTAGGACACTCTATAATTCACCCCTCCACTTT.

The chain has TRBV6-5 and TRBJ1-2; no definite D call. Germline V gives CDR1 MNHEY, CDR2 SVGAGI. V was shortened by 6 bases and J by 6 bases, with 11 bases between the two germline ends. This CDR3 region has 12 residues. CDR3: CASRTQTDGYTF. The DNA of the CDR3 is TGTGCCAGCAGGACTCAAACTGATGGCTACACCTTC.

The rearrangement joins TRBV20-1 to TRBJ2-2; D not resolved. This CDR3 has 12 amino acids. Germline values: CDR1 DFQATT, CDR2 SNEGSKA (reference sequence). Between the trimmed V and J ends, which lost 3 bases and 4 bases, there was a span of 6 bases. The CDR3 bases are TGCAGTGCTAGTCGTCCCACCGGGGAGCTGTTTTTT. As protein: CSASRPTGELFF.

The chain employs TRBV11-3 and TRBJ2-2; 7 positions agree with TRBD1. CDR1 is SGHNT and CDR2 is YENEEA in the germline V gene. The CDR3 runs to 15 residues. The V and J ends lost 1 base and 3 bases, in that order; junction bases with no gene match: 2. Here the CDR3 reads CASSLGQGDTGELFF. CDR3 DNA sequence: TGTGCCAGCAGCTTAGGACAGGGCGACACCGGGGAGCTGTTTTTT.

V gene TRBV24-1 combines with J gene TRBJ2-5; D remains ambiguous. This CDR3 has 11 residues. Germline V CDR1 and CDR2: KGHDR, SFDVKD. V gave up 4 bases and J gave up 10 bases, with 9 bases separating them. In DNA, the CDR3 is TGTGCCACCAGTGAGACTGGCGTCCAGTACTTC. It is translated as CATSETGVQYF.

The chain employs TRBV3-1 (or the pseudogene TRBV3-2) and TRBJ2-2, with D hard to call. CDR3 length equals 13 residues. CDR1 LGHDT and CDR2 YNNKEL come from the germline V gene (reference sequence). The ends were cut back, 4 bases at V and 4 bases at J, with 7 bases in the middle. In DNA, the CDR3 is TGTGCCAGCAGCCCGCTGTTCACCGGGGAGCTGTTTTTT. It translates to CASSPLFTGELFF.

The chain joins TRBV7-3 to TRBJ2-1; 9 nucleotides line up with TRBD2. V was clipped by 8 bases and J by 2 bases; unmatched bases: 7. The germline V gene encodes CDR1 SGHTA and CDR2 FQGTGA. This CDR3 spans 15 amino acids. The CDR3 reads CASSTGLAPYNEQFF. CDR3 nucleotides: TGTGCCAGCTCCACGGGACTAGCACCCTACAATGAGCAGTTCTTC.

The CDR3 sequence is CASSQTSLPTDTQYF. Written as DNA, the CDR3 is TGTGCCAGCAGTCAAACTAGCCTCCCCACAGATACGCAGTATTTT. This sequence joins TRBV28 and TRBJ2-3, with a possible D match to TRBD2 (6 bases). V was shortened by 5 bases and J by 2 bases, with 14 bases between the two germline ends. The CDR3 totals 15 residues. Germline V gives CDR1 MDHEN, CDR2 SYDVKM.

The chain is built from TRBV28 and TRBJ2-7, with D hard to call. Trimming removed 3 bases from V and 10 bases from J, with 13 bases in between. The CDR3 loop spans 12 amino acids. Germline CDR1 reads MDHEN; CDR2 reads SYDVKM. In nucleotides, the CDR3 is TGTGCCAGCAGTTTTTTCCAGGCCCGACAGTACTTC. This codes for CASSFFQARQYF.

The chain recombines TRBV5-1 with TRBJ1-2; D not resolved. The CDR3 runs to 12 residues. Germline V gene data show CDR1 as SGHRS and CDR2 as YFSETQ. With 3 bases removed from V and 8 bases from J, the gap between germline ends came to 11 bases. CDR3 in DNA: TGCGCCAGCAGCTCTAAGGGAGACGGCTACACCTTC. It yields the protein CASSSKGDGYTF.

The chain recombines TRBV27 with TRBJ1-2; maybe TRBD1 (5 bases). The CDR3 is 13 amino acids. Germline V gene sequence: CDR1 MNHEY, CDR2 SMNVEV (reference sequence). V was trimmed by 3 bases and J by 4 bases, leaving 9 bases between them. The CDR3 DNA follows: TGTGCCAGCAGTTTCTCCGGGGCCTATGGCTACACCTTC. Protein sequence: CASSFSGAYGYTF.

Here the CDR3 reads CASSEPVTSLRANVLTF. The CDR3 DNA reads as TGTGCCAGCAGTGAACCAGTTACCTCCCTGCGGGCCAACGTCCTGACTTTC. V and J are TRBV2 and TRBJ2-6; D gene uncertain. Trimming shortened V by 2 bases and J by 5 bases, and 16 bases separated the two germline ends. CDR3 length: 17 amino acids. The germline gives CDR1 SNHLY, CDR2 FYNNEI.

A remark on this clone: Distinct nucleotide sequences in the sample also encode this CDR3. J is TRBJ1-5 and V is TRBV18, with TRBD1 matching over 8 bases. V dropped 3 bases and J dropped 4; count of bases not matched to a gene: 5. CDR3 length: 15 residues. CDR1 and CDR2 (germline): KGHSH, LQKENI. The CDR3 is CASSPDRGGNQPQHF. The CDR3 nucleotides are TGTGCCAGCTCACCCGACAGGGGTGGAAATCAGCCCCAGCATTTT.

The CDR3 loop reads CASSTDYVSTDTQYF. The CDR3 coding sequence is TGTGCCAGCAGTACAGACTACGTTAGCACAGATACGCAGTATTTT. V and J are TRBV2 and TRBJ2-3, with a possible D match to TRBD2 (5 bases). Germline V lookup: CDR1 SNHLY, CDR2 FYNNEI. This CDR3 has 15 residues. Trimming shortened V by 5 bases and J by 0 bases, and 12 bases separated the two germline ends.

The gene calls are TRBV7-2 and TRBJ1-4, with TRBD1 as a possible D gene (5 bases). Per germline, CDR1 SGHTA and CDR2 FQGNSA. Trimming stripped 3 bases from V and 0 bases from J, with 8 bases between. This CDR3 region has 15 residues. CDR3 nucleotide sequence: TGTGCCAGCAGCTTTGACAGTGCAACTAATGAAAAACTGTTTTTT. It codes for CASSFDSATNEKLFF.

The chain links TRBV10-3 to TRBJ2-4; the D is unclear. The CDR3 totals 12 residues. Between the trimmed V and J ends, which lost 8 bases and 4 bases, there was a span of 9 bases. Germline lookup yields CDR1 ENHRY and CDR2 SYGVKD. Written as DNA, the CDR3 is TGTGCCATCGGAACAGAGAAAAACATTCAGTACTTC. This sequence encodes CAIGTEKNIQYF.

V gene TRBV27 combines with J gene TRBJ2-3; D possibly corresponds to TRBD2 (5 bases). Germline assignment: CDR1 MNHEY and CDR2 SMNVEV (reference sequence). The ends were cut back, 2 bases at V and 4 bases at J, with 10 bases in the middle. The CDR3 runs 14 residues. For the CDR3, the DNA is TGTGCCAGCAGTTTAGGAGGCGGACCAGATACGCAGTATTTT. Amino acids: CASSLGGGPDTQYF.

The V gene is TRBV6-4, the J gene TRBJ2-1, with 14 bases identical to TRBD2. This CDR3 contains 16 residues. The ends lost 6 bases at V and 4 bases at J; junction bases unmatched: 5. The germline CDR1 and CDR2 sequences are MRHNA and SNTAGT. The CDR3 loop is CASSSGLAGDYNEQFF. The CDR3 region has the DNA TGTGCCAGCAGCTCGGGACTAGCGGGGGATTACAATGAGCAGTTCTTC.